These 9 T cell receptor beta chains were all obtained from the same sample, sequenced in a study of blood T cell repertoires in COVID-19. This table comes from immunoSEQ multiplex PCR, and its TCRdb copy is limited to in-frame clones, with some not included. The repertoire includes fewer than 200,000 clones, around 76% of them detected once, and about 8.4% sits in the top ten. Sequencing was performed on peripheral blood. These receptors were obtained from a woman between 65 and 79 years old with acute or convalescent COVID-19.

The V and J genes are TRBV10-3 and TRBJ1-3; a weak D match, TRBD1 (6 bases). The CDR3 sequence is 13 residues long. V was trimmed by 8 bases and J by 0 bases, leaving 8 bases between them. Per the germline V gene, CDR1 is ENHRY and CDR2 is SYGVKD. The CDR3 DNA reads as TGTGCCATCCGGGGGGCCTCTGGAAACACCATATATTTT. Its protein product is CAIRGASGNTIYF.

V gene TRBV6-5 combines with J gene TRBJ1-1; 9 nucleotides match TRBD1. CDR1 and CDR2 (germline): MNHEY, SVGAGI. Losses at the gene ends were 0 bases for V and 1 base for J; bases not matched to a gene: 3. The CDR3 covers 16 residues. The chain's CDR3 is CASSYSRTGANTEAFF. DNA for the CDR3: TGTGCCAGCAGTTACTCCCGGACAGGGGCGAACACTGAAGCTTTCTTT.

The chain uses TRBV7-3 and TRBJ2-2, with D unclear. The CDR3 totals 12 residues. Germline CDR1 and CDR2: SGHTA and FQGTGA. Trimming took 2 bases from V and 6 from J, leaving 4 bases between them. Here the CDR3 reads CASSLPAGELFF. The CDR3 DNA follows: TGTGCCAGCAGCTTACCGGCCGGGGAGCTGTTTTTT.

J is TRBJ1-3 and V is TRBV9; a weak D match, TRBD1 (5 bases). The CDR3 has 17 amino acids. The V gene lost 1 base and the J gene lost 0 bases, with 14 bases spanning the gap. Per germline, CDR1 SGDLS and CDR2 YYNGEE. CDR3 coding DNA: TGTGCCAGCAGCGTAACCCCGACAGCCCCCTCTGGAAACACCATATATTTT. Protein sequence: CASSVTPTAPSGNTIYF.

The chain uses TRBV10-3 and TRBJ2-1; 8 nucleotides line up with TRBD1. In germline, CDR1 is ENHRY, CDR2 SYGVKD. The V segment lost 6 bases and the J segment 4 bases; nucleotides outside the gene matches: 5. The CDR3 length is 14 residues. The CDR3 loop is CAIRLGQDYNEQFF. In DNA form, the CDR3 reads TGTGCCATCAGGCTGGGACAGGATTACAATGAGCAGTTCTTC.

This clone was detected only a few times. This sequence joins TRBV18 and TRBJ1-3, with no clear D. This CDR3 is 15 amino acids long. Germline values: CDR1 KGHSH, CDR2 LQKENI. V was cut by 3 bases and J by 0 bases, with 9 bases left in between. As DNA, the CDR3 is TGTGCCAGCTCACCTAACAGCTTCTCTGGAAACACCATATATTTT. Residues: CASSPNSFSGNTIYF. Full variable domain (rest looked up from reference TRBV18 and TRBJ1-3): NAGVMQNPRHLVRRRGQEARLRCSPMKGHSHVYWYRQLPEEGLKFMVYLQKENIIDESGMPKERFSAEFPKEGPSILRIQQVVRGDSAAYFCASSPNSFSGNTIYFGEGSWLTVV.

This clone was seen a handful of times. The V call is TRBV19, the J call TRBJ1-6; 8 nucleotides match TRBD1. The V gene end was trimmed by 6 bases and the J gene end by 11 bases; junction bases not matched to a gene: 6. Germline assignment: CDR1 LNHDA and CDR2 SQIVND (reference sequence). This CDR3 has 13 residues. DNA of the CDR3: TGTGCCAGTAGCCCCTGGACAGGGACACCCCTCCACTTT. Translating it yields CASSPWTGTPLHF. The full variable domain, its missing parts supplied by reference TRBV19 and TRBJ1-6, is DGGITQSPKYLFRKEGQNVTLSCEQNLNHDAMYWYRQDPGQGLRLIYYSQIVNDFQKGDIAEGYSVSREKKESFPLTVTSAQKNPTAFYLCASSPWTGTPLHFGNGTRLTVT.

V is TRBV9 and J is TRBJ2-7; D is possibly TRBD1 (7 bases). CDR3 length: 14 amino acids. Deletions cut 4 bases from V and 0 bases from J, with 11 bases between. Germline lookup yields CDR1 SGDLS and CDR2 YYNGEE. The CDR3 protein is CASSRGTASYEQYF. Here the CDR3 DNA reads TGTGCCAGCAGCCGCGGGACAGCCTCCTACGAGCAGTACTTC.

This clone came up many times. V is TRBV2 and J is TRBJ1-1, with D perhaps matching TRBD1 (5 bases). V gave up 6 bases and J gave up 0 bases, with 11 bases separating them. Germline V gene sequence: CDR1 SNHLY, CDR2 FYNNEI. This CDR3 contains 14 residues. The DNA for the CDR3 is TGTGCCAGCAGAGAAAGGGGCCTGAACACTGAAGCTTTCTTT. Its protein product is CASRERGLNTEAFF.